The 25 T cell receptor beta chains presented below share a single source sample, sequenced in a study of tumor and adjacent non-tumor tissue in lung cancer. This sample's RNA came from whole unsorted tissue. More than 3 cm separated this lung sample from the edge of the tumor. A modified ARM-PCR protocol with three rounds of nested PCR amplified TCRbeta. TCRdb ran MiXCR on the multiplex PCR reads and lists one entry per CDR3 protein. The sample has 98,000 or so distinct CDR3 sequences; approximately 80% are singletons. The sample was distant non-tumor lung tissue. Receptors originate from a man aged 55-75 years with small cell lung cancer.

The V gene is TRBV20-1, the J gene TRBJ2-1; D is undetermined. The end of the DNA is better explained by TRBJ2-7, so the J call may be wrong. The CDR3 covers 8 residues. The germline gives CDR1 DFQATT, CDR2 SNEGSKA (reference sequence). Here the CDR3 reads CSAREQYF. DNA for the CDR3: TGCAGTGCTAGGGAGCAGTACTTC.

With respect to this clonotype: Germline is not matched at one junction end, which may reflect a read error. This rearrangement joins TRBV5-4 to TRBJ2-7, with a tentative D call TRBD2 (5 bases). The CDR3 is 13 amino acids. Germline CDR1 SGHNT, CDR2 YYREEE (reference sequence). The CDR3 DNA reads TGTACCAGCAGCTTGACGGACTCCCACGAACAGTACTTC. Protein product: CTSSLTDSHEQYF.

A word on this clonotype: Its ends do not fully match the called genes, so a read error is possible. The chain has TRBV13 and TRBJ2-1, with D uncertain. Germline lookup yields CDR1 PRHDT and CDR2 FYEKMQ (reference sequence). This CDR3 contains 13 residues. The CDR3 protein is CDSSPRLDNEQFF. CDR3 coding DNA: TGTGACAGCAGTCCCAGACTTGATAATGAGCAGTTCTTC. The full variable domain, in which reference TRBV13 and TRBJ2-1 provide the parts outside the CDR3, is AAGVIQSPRHLIKEKRETATLKCYPIPRHDTVYWYQQGPGQDPQFLISFYEKMQSDKGSIPDRFSAQQFSDYHSELNMSSLELGDSALYFCDSSPRLDNEQFFGPGTRLTVL.

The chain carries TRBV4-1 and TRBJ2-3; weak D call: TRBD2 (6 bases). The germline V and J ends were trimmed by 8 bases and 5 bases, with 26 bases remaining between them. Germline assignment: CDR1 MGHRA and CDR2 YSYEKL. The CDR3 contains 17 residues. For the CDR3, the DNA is TGCGCCAGCGGAATTTGCGGGAACCTCGGAGGATTAGATACGCAGTATTTT. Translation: CASGICGNLGGLDTQYF.

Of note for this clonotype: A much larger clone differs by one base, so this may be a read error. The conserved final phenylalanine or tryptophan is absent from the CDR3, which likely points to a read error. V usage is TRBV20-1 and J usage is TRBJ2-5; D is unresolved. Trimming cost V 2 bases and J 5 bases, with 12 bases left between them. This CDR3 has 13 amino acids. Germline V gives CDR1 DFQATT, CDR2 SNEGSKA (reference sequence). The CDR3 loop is CSARIEGSETQYI. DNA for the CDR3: TGCAGTGCTAGAATCGAAGGGTCGGAGACCCAGTACATC.

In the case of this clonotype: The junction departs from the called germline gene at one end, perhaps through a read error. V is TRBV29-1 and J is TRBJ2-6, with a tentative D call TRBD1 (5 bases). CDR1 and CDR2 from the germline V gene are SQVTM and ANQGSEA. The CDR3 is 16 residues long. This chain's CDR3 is CSAQSGRNPGANVLTF. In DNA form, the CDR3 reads TGCAGCGCTCAAAGTGGACGCAACCCTGGGGCCAACGTCCTAACTTTC.

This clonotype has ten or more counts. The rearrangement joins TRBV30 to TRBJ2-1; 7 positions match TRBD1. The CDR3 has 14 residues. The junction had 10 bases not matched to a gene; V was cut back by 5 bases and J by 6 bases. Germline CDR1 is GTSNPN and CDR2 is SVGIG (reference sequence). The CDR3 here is CAWVDDRASNEQFF. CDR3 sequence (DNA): TGTGCCTGGGTAGATGACAGGGCTAGCAATGAGCAGTTCTTC.

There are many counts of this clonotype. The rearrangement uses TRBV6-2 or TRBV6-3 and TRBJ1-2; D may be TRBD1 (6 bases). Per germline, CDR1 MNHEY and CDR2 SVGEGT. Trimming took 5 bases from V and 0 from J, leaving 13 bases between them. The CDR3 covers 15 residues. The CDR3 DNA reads TGTGCCAGCAGTGTCTCAGGGGCGCCTAACTATGGCTACACCTTC. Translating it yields CASSVSGAPNYGYTF.

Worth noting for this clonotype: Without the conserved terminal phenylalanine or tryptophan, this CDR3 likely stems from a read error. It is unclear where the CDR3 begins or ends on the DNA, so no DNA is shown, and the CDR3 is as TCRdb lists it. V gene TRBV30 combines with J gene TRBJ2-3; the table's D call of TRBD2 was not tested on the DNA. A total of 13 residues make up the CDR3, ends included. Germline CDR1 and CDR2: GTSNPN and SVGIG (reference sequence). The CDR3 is CAWTSGRTDTRYS.

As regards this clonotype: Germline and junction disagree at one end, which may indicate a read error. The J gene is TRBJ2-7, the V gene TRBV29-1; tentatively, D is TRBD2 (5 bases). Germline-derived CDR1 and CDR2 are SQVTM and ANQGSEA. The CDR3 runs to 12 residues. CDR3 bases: TGCAGCGTGCTTGGACTCCCCTACGAACAGTACTTC. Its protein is CSVLGLPYEQYF.

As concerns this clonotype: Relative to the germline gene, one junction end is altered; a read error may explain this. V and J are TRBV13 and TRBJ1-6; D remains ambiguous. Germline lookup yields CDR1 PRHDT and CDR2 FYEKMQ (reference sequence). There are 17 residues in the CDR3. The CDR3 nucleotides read TGTGCCAAAAGCCAAAACGACGGAAGCTCCTATAATTCACCGCTCCAATTT. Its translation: CAKSQNDGSSYNSPLQF.

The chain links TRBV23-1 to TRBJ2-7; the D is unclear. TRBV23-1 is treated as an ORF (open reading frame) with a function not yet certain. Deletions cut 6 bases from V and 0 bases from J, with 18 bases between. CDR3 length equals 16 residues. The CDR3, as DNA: TGCGCCAGCAGGAATCCTTCCGGGCCTAGCTCCTACGAGCAGTACTTC. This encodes CASRNPSGPSSYEQYF.

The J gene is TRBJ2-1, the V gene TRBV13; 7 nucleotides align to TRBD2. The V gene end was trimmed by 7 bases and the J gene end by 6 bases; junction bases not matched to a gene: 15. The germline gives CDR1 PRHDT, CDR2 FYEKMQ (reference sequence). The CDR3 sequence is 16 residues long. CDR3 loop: CASIPPGVGGLNEQFF. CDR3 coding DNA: TGTGCCAGCATCCCACCCGGGGTGGGAGGGCTCAATGAGCAGTTCTTC.

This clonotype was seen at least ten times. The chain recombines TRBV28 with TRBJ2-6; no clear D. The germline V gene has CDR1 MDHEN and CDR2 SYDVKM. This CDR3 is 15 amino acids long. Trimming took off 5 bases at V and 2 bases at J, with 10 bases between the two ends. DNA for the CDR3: TGTGCCAGCAGTCCGCTAGGGACTGGGGCCAACGTCCTGACTTTC. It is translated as CASSPLGTGANVLTF.

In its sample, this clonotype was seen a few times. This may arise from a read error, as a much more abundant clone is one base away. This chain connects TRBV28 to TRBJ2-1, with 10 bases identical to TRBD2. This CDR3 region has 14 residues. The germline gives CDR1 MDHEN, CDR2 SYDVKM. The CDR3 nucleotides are TGTGTCAGCAGTCCTAGCGGGAGAGCCCCGTATTGGTTCTTC. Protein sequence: CVSSPSGRAPYWFF. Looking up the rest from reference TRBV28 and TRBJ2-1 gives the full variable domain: DVKVTQSSRYLVKRTGEKVFLECVQDMDHENMFWYRQDPGLGLRLIYFSYDVKMKEKGDIPEGYSVSREKKERFSLILESASTNQTSMYLCVSSPSGRAPYWFFGPGTRLTVL.

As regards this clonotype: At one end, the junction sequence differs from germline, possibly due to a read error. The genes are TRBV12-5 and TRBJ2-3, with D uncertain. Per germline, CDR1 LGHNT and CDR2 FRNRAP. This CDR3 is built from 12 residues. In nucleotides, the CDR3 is TGTGTTAGTGGTTTGGGCCCAGATACGCAATATTTT. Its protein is CVSGLGPDTQYF.

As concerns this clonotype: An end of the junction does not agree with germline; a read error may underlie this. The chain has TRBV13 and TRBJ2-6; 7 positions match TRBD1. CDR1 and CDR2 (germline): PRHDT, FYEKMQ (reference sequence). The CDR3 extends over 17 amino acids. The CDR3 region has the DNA TGTGACAGCAACTTAAACCGGGACAGCTCTGGGGCCAACGTCCTGACTTTC. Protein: CDSNLNRDSSGANVLTF.

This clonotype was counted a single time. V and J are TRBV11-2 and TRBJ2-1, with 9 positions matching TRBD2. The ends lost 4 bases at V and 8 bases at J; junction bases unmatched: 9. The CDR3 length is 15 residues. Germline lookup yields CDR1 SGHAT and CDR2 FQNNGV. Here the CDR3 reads CASSCVAGVLDEQFF. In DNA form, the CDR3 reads TGTGCCAGCAGCTGTGTAGCGGGAGTCCTGGATGAGCAGTTCTTC.

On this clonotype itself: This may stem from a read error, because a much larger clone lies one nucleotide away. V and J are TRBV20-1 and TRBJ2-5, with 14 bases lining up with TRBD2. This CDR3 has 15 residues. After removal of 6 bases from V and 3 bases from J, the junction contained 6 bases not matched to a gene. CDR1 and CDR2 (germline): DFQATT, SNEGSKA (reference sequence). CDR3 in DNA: TGCAGTGCGGACGGACTAGCGGGAGGAGAAGAGACCCAGTACTTC. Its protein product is CSADGLAGGEETQYF.

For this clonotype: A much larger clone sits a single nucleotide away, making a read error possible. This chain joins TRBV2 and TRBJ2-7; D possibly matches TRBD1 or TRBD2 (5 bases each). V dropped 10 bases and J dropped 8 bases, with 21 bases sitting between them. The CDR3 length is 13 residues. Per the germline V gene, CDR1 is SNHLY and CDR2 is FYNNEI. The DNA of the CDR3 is TGTGCCACCTCGTTGGGGGTAGGGTACAAGCAGTACGTC. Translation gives CATSLGVGYKQYV.

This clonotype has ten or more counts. This CDR3 is CASSPRDRGNTGELFF. The CDR3, as DNA: TGCGCCAGCAGCCCACGGGACAGGGGGAACACCGGGGAGCTGTTTTTT. The J gene is TRBJ2-2, the V gene TRBV10-1, with 10 nucleotides matching TRBD1. The CDR3 has 16 amino acids. Germline V gene data show CDR1 as WNHNN and CDR2 as SYGVQD (reference sequence). The V segment lost 6 bases and the J segment 1 base; nucleotides outside the gene matches: 5.

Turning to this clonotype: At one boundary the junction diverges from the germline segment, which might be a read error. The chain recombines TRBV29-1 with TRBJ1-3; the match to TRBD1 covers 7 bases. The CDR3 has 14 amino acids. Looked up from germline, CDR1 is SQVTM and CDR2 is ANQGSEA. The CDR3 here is CSVLQGNPGNIIYF. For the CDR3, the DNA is TGCAGCGTCTTACAGGGGAACCCTGGAAACATCATATATTTT.

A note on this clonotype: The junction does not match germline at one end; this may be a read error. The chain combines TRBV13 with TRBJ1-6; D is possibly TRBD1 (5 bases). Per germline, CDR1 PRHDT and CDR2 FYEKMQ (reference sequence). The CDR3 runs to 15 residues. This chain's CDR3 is CASSDNGGYNPPLHF. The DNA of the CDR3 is TGTGCCAGCAGCGACAATGGGGGTTATAATCCACCCCTCCACTTT.

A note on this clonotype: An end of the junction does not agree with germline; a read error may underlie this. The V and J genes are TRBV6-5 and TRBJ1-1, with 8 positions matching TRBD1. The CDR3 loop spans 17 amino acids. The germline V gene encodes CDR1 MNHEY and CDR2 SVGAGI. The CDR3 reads CASSYAAGGRGWTEVFF. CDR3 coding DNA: TGTGCCAGCAGTTACGCCGCAGGGGGCCGTGGATGGACCGAAGTTTTCTTT.

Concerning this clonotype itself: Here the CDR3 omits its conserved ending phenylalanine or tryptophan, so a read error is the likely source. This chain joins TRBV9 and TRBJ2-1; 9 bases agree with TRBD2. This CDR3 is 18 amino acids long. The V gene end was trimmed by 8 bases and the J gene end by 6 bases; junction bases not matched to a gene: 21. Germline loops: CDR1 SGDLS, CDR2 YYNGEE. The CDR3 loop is CARSSTGTGGRVGNEQFL. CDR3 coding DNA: TGTGCCAGGAGCTCGACCGGGACTGGCGGGAGGGTCGGCAATGAGCAGTTCTTA.